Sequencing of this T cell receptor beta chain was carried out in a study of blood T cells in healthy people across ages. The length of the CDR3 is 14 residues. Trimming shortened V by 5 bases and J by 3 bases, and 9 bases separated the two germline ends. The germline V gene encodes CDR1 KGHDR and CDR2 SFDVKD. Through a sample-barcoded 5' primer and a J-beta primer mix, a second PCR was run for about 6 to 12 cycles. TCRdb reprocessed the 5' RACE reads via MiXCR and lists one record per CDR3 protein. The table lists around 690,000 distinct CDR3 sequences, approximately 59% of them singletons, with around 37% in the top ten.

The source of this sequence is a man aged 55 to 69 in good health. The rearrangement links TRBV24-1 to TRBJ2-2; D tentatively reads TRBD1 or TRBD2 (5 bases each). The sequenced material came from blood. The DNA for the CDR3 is TGTGCCACCAGTGTTGGGGACCACACCGGGGAGCTGTTTTTT. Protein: CATSVGDHTGELFF.